This T cell receptor (beta chain) was identified in a study of blood T cell repertoires in COVID-19. Turning to the study itself: Nucleic acid was either cDNA or gDNA, and it came from T cells, B-cell-depleted T cells, or PBMCs.

The CDR3 totals 15 residues. Trimming removed 3 bases at V and 6 bases at J, with 13 bases between. In germline, CDR1 is SGDLS, CDR2 YYNGEE. The protocol was immunoSEQ multiplex PCR, while the TCRdb copy is restricted to in-frame clones and leaves out a portion. This table has about 240,000 clones, roughly 80% appearing once. The gene calls are TRBV9 and TRBJ1-6; tentatively, D is TRBD1 (6 bases). Sequenced input: peripheral blood. The clonotype comes from a woman aged 80 or older with acute or convalescent COVID-19. Written as DNA, the CDR3 is TGTGCCAGCAGCGACGGACAGAGCCCTAATTCACCCCTCCACTTT. As protein: CASSDGQSPNSPLHF.